One and the same sample provided the 7 T cell receptor beta chains below, sequenced in a study of OX40 agonist ivuxolimab in advanced cancers. The assay was immunoSEQ multiplex PCR, and TCRdb's table has in-frame clones only and misses some. Of 60,000 to 90,000 clones in the sample, roughly 87% were seen once. The source material was CD4+ or CD8+ T cells sorted from blood, sampled in a trial of the OX40 agonist ivuxolimab. The receptors shown here come from an adult with an advanced solid tumor such as melanoma, head and neck, liver or kidney cancer.

The CDR3 loop is CASSLDRDPAGQYF. The DNA of the CDR3 is TGTGCCAGCAGCTTGGACAGGGACCCTGCTGGGCAGTACTTC. V gene TRBV11-1 combines with J gene TRBJ2-7, with TRBD1 matching 8 bases. The length of the CDR3 is 14 residues. V dropped 3 bases and J dropped 9; count of bases not matched to a gene: 10. Germline V gene lookup returns CDR1 SGHAT and CDR2 FQDESV (reference sequence).

The chain employs TRBV5-1 and TRBJ2-1, with 9 nucleotides matching TRBD2. The CDR3 covers 16 residues. The junction had 11 bases not matched to a gene; V was cut back by 4 bases and J by 6 bases. Germline values: CDR1 SGHRS, CDR2 YFSETQ. CDR3 in amino acids: CASSPSLAGDGNEQFF. The DNA of the CDR3 is TGCGCCAGCAGCCCAAGTTTAGCGGGAGATGGCAATGAGCAGTTCTTC.

The chain joins TRBV30 to TRBJ2-7, with 7 bases that match TRBD2. Germline trimming cut 2 bases from V and 0 bases from J; bases unmatched to any gene: 4. From germline, CDR1 is GTSNPN and CDR2 SVGIG (reference sequence). This CDR3 has 14 amino acids. CDR3 protein: CAWSLGGFSYEQYF. CDR3 coding DNA: TGTGCCTGGAGTCTGGGAGGGTTCTCCTACGAGCAGTACTTC.

V usage is TRBV4-1 and J usage is TRBJ1-1; no definite D call. The CDR3 contains 15 residues. CDR1 and CDR2 (germline): MGHRA, YSYEKL. V dropped 1 base and J dropped 3 bases, with 12 bases sitting between them. CDR3 coding DNA: TGCGCCAGCAGCCAAGTAGCGGGCACCGACACTGAAGCTTTCTTT. It encodes CASSQVAGTDTEAFF.

This clone showed up just a few times. This rearrangement joins TRBV19 to TRBJ1-1; 7 bases line up with TRBD1. The J segment lost 0 bases and the V segment lost 6 bases, leaving 10 bases of the junction unmatched. This CDR3 contains 16 residues. Looked up from germline, CDR1 is LNHDA and CDR2 is SQIVND (reference sequence). The CDR3 region has the DNA TGTGCCAGTAGCAAGGGTGACAGGGTCATGAACACTGAAGCTTTCTTT. Its protein product is CASSKGDRVMNTEAFF.

The CDR3 spells CASSQSQGAASPLHF. As DNA, the CDR3 is TGTGCCAGCAGCCAGAGTCAGGGGGCAGCTTCACCCCTCCACTTT. This chain uses TRBV11-2 with TRBJ1-6; 8 positions agree with TRBD1. CDR1 and CDR2 (germline): SGHAT, FQNNGV. The CDR3 contains 15 residues. J gave up 9 bases and V 5 bases, and 9 bases lay outside the gene matches.

This chain links TRBV5-6 with TRBJ1-6; no reliable D call. Germline values: CDR1 SGHDT, CDR2 YYEEEE. Trimming stripped 4 bases from V and 10 bases from J, with 12 bases between. The CDR3 is 13 amino acids. The CDR3 DNA reads as TGTGCCAGCAGCCAGGCGGGTGGATCACCCCTCCACTTT. Amino acids: CASSQAGGSPLHF.